This T cell receptor (beta chain) was profiled in a study of blood T cell repertoires in COVID-19. Study at large: COVID-19 samples, acute and convalescent, were from the United States, Italy and Spain. T cells, B-cell-depleted T cells, or PBMCs provided the cDNA or gDNA that served as material.

In the study's own analysis: Amplification with reference gene primers provided the estimates of nucleated cell counts. Measured with immunoSEQ multiplex PCR; TCRdb has only the in-frame clones, and not every one. The DNA gave D and trimming, while V, J and clone size come from that table. The repertoire has more than 250,000 clones, about 87% of them found once; the top ten carry about 1.5%. The Seattle patients, enrolled during active infection, were followed longitudinally. The CDR3 runs to 14 residues. The germline V gene encodes CDR1 LNHDA and CDR2 SQIVND (reference sequence). V gave up 2 bases and J gave up 8 bases; unmatched junction bases: 6.

Sequenced: peripheral blood. The receptor was derived from a woman aged 25 to 39 with COVID-19, enrolled during active disease. J is TRBJ1-2 and V is TRBV19; 9 positions match TRBD1. The CDR3 region is CASSISGTGKGYTF. The CDR3 DNA follows: TGTGCCAGTAGTATATCCGGGACAGGGAAGGGCTACACCTTC. Full variable domain (rest looked up from reference TRBV19 and TRBJ1-2): DGGITQSPKYLFRKEGQNVTLSCEQNLNHDAMYWYRQDPGQGLRLIYYSQIVNDFQKGDIAEGYSVSREKKESFPLTVTSAQKNPTAFYLCASSISGTGKGYTFGSGTRLTVV.